These T cell receptor beta chains were read from a single sample in a study of T cells in Graves' hyperthyroidism and ophthalmopathy. TCRdb called the multiplex PCR reads again in MiXCR, with one record for every CDR3 protein. The sample includes a few hundred thousand distinct CDR3 sequences, 13% to 15% of them seen just once. What was sequenced was blood. The source is a woman between 40 and 50 years old with Graves' hyperthyroidism. Each CDR3 is given with its conserved first and last residue. The D gene is left open where the match is weak. Part of the rows lack a size; the others show once, few, many or a class for expanded clones.

CDR3aa	CDR3nt	j_gene	abundance	d_gene	v_gene
CSARLERNQPQHF	TGCAGTGCTAGACTAGAGCGCAATCAGCCCCAGCATTTT	TRBJ1-5	few	-	TRBV20-1
CASRTGTDSNQPQHF	TGTGCCAGTAGGACCGGGACGGATAGCAATCAGCCCCAGCATTTT	TRBJ1-5	few	-	TRBV19
CASSTGGRNTDTQYF	TGTGCCAGCAGCACCGGGGGGAGGAACACAGATACGCAGTATTTT	TRBJ2-3	few	TRBD2	TRBV11-1
CASSQRRGDTQYF	TGTGCCAGCAGCCAAAGGCGTGGAGATACGCAGTATTTT	TRBJ2-3	-	-	TRBV3-1
CSAREAGLSHEQYF	TGCAGTGCTAGAGAAGCGGGACTGTCCCACGAGCAGTACTTC	TRBJ2-7	once	TRBD2	TRBV20-1
CASSTPGTGVTEAFF	TGTGCCAGCAGTACTCCCGGGACAGGGGTTACTGAAGCTTTCTTT	TRBJ1-1	many	TRBD1	TRBV28
CASSEERGEQFF	TGTGCCAGCAGTGAAGAACGGGGTGAGCAGTTCTTC	TRBJ2-1	many	-	TRBV6-1
CAWSVPGTLSYNEQFF	TGTGCCTGGAGTGTACCCGGGACACTTTCCTACAATGAGCAGTTCTTC	TRBJ2-1	many	-	TRBV30
CASSEVLSADDELPNTEAFF	TGTGCCAGCAGTGAGGTTCTCTCGGCAGATGACGAACTACCGAACACTGAAGCTTTCTTT	TRBJ1-1	-	-	TRBV6-4
CATGQGGEQYF	TGTGCCACCGGGCAGGGCGGCGAGCAGTACTTC	TRBJ2-7	-	-	TRBV24-1